This T cell receptor (beta chain) derives from a study of vaccination and CD4 T cells after COVID-19. Germline-derived CDR1 and CDR2 are MNHEY and SVGEGT. This CDR3 contains 15 residues. With 8 bases clipped from V and 2 bases from J, the junction kept 10 bases outside the gene matches. This clonotype was counted a few times. The target antigen is unknown. Sequenced with the Oncomine TCR Beta short-read assay was DNA taken from cultured CD4+ T cells. MiXCR, applied by TCRdb to the PCR reads, yields one record per CDR3 protein. The table shows roughly 7,000 distinct CDR3 sequences, with about 25% occurring only once. Treatment meaning: approximately nine-day PBMC culture with coronavirus spike peptide pools or control peptides (ViraFEST assay). For ViraFEST, peptide pools expanded antigen-specific T cells, after which the TCRs were sequenced.

The rearrangement joins TRBV6-2 or TRBV6-3 to TRBJ2-3; 7 nucleotides match TRBD2. The specimen was CD4+ T cells from blood, cultured in vitro, collected after SARS-CoV-2 vaccination. The clonotype comes from a human donor who had recovered from COVID-19. In nucleotides, the CDR3 is TGTGCCAGCTTTAGTGTCGGGGGGATCACAGATACGCAGTATTTT. It yields the protein CASFSVGGITDTQYF.